A single T cell receptor beta chain is shown here with its context. It lacks a known antigen. No much larger clonotype is one base removed from it; base qualities were not supplied. From the cysteine up to the phenylalanine, the CDR3 has a length of 15 residues. The entry retains the CDR3 DNA only, 45 bases that are in frame from base 1. V has 3 bases trimmed and J has 3 bases trimmed; junction bases matching no gene number 5. The germline V gene specifies SGDLS as CDR1 and YYNGEE as CDR2. The trial excluded patients who had a history of autoimmune disease or were on systemic immunosuppression. In every dose cohort, peripheral blood was drawn for TCR sequencing at baseline, cycle 4 day 1, and cycle 7 day 1. Samples came from an open-label, multicenter, first-in-human phase I dose-escalation trial of ivuxolimab. Adults with locally advanced or metastatic head and neck squamous cell, hepatocellular, melanoma or renal cell carcinoma were enrolled in the trial. CD4+ and CD8+ T cells were sorted separately from peripheral blood before TCR sequencing.

The record originates from a study of OX40 agonist ivuxolimab in advanced cancers. For context, the study as a whole: Ivuxolimab was an agonistic, fully human IgG2 monoclonal antibody directed against OX40 (CD134), a costimulatory receptor. Intravenous ivuxolimab was administered to patients every 2 weeks at six dose levels: 0.01, 0.1, 0.3, 1.5, 3 and 10 mg/kg. Among the roughly 54 dose-escalation patients, around 20 had hepatocellular carcinoma, around 15 melanoma, 9 renal cell carcinoma and 9 head and neck cancer. In the dose-escalation cohort, 65% to 90% of patients were male, and the mean age was approximately 60 years, with a range of roughly 23 to 85. Patients were allowed to have had prior anti-PD-1, anti-PD-L1 or anti-CTLA-4 therapy, and roughly 40% of the dose-escalation patients had previously received checkpoint inhibitors. Partial responses occurred in three dose-escalation patients, of whom one had hepatocellular carcinoma and two had cutaneous melanoma. Peripheral TCRbeta sequencing aimed to test whether ivuxolimab altered TCR sequence diversity and caused clonal T-cell expansion. The paper reports the monotherapy dose-escalation portion (N ≈ 50 patients) of the phase I ivuxolimab trial.

The paper as a whole reports these results and caveats: Clonal expansion of both CD4+ and CD8+ blood T cells was observed from baseline to week 6 at doses 0.1 to 3.0 mg/kg. Which antigens the clonally expanded peripheral T cells were specific for was not determined. After ivuxolimab, expanded clones were on average more numerous among CD8+ T cells than among CD4+ T cells. Partial responders in the 0.1-3.0 mg/kg groups had among the lowest normalized peripheral clonal expansion, especially among CD8+ T cells. Low levels of normalized T-cell clonal expansion were also shown by some nonresponding patients.

For sequencing of the TCRbeta CDR3 region, genomic DNA was extracted from the sorted cells. TCRbeta CDR3 regions were sequenced using the immunoSEQ Assay. TCRdb obtained this table from immuneACCESS and retained in-frame rearrangements with V and J assigned. These tables miss some clones; where compared with another copy, unresolved V genes account for less than half of the shortfall, and the remainder is unexplained. The sample table holds 65,000 to 90,000 clones, of which roughly nine tenths were seen once. Of the sample, roughly 9.7% falls within the top ten clones. This TCR derives from an adult with an advanced solid tumor such as melanoma, head and neck, liver or kidney cancer. Source: CD4+ or CD8+ T cells sorted from blood, taken in a trial of the OX40 agonist ivuxolimab. The V and J genes are TRBV9 and TRBJ2-7, and 11 bases in between align with TRBD1. CDR3 loop: CASSGPGQGGYEQYF. At the DNA level, the sequence is TGTGCCAGCAGCGGACCGGGACAGGGGGGCTACGAGCAGTACTTC.